This TCR beta chain emerged from a study of metastatic and nonmetastatic thyroid tumors. In the study overall: Comparison of repertoires was carried out across blood and tumor or nodule tissue from malignant and benign thyroid patients.

Regarding the study as a whole: A significant increase in TCR beta diversity was reportedly seen in malignant thyroid tumors relative to benign nodules, in blood and tumor.

Every patient was untreated before thyroid surgery. Methods used by the authors: The study's classifier, a distant-metastasis tool for papillary thyroid cancer, was built using CDR3 differences across clinicopathological groups. Using MiXCR, TCRdb reanalyzed the PCR reads. The V and J calls follow TCRdb's processing rather than the paper's. Found here are 45,000 to 55,000 clones, 24% of them singletons; the top ten hold roughly 3%. V dropped 1 base and J dropped 5; count of bases not matched to a gene: 4. Germline V gene data show CDR1 as SGHRS and CDR2 as YFSETQ. The CDR3 contains 14 residues. This clone was detected ten times or more. Its antigen is undetermined.

The TCR comes from a male donor with papillary thyroid cancer or a benign thyroid nodule (not recorded which). Some clones in this sample may be carry-over from other donors' samples. The sequenced material came from blood. V and J are TRBV5-1 and TRBJ2-7; 9 nucleotides align to TRBD1. Here the CDR3 DNA reads TGCGCCAGCAGCTTGACAGGGGGCAAACACGAGCAGTACTTC. This translates into CASSLTGGKHEQYF.